These T cell receptor beta chains were read from a single sample in a study of long-term antiretroviral therapy in people with HIV. TCRdb's copy holds only in-frame clones and misses some; the assay was immunoSEQ multiplex PCR. The profile shows about 14,000 clones, about three quarters of them singletons. Sequencing was performed on unsorted PBMCs, taken 1.3 years before starting antiretroviral therapy. The receptors derive from a middle-aged man with HIV. CDR3s include the opening cysteine and the closing phenylalanine or tryptophan. D genes are given only for firm matches. Size is omitted from some rows. Given values are once, few, many or a class for expanded clones.

CDR3 protein: CASSIVGTGGGWGF
CDR3 DNA: TGTGCCAGTAGTATAGTAGGGACAGGGGGAGGGTGGGGATTC
V gene: TRBV19
clone size: -
D gene: TRBD1
J gene: TRBJ2-7

CDR3 protein: CASSPYPGGQGADTQYF
CDR3 DNA: TGTGCCAGCTCACCCTACCCTGGCGGACAGGGTGCAGATACGCAGTATTTT
V gene: TRBV18
clone size: -
D gene: TRBD1
J gene: TRBJ2-3

CDR3 protein: CSVRANSMNTEAFF
CDR3 DNA: TGCAGCGTTAGGGCCAATTCGATGAACACTGAAGCTTTCTTT
V gene: TRBV29-1
clone size: -
D gene: -
J gene: TRBJ1-1

CDR3 protein: CASSIGTSGFSTDTQYF
CDR3 DNA: TGCGCCAGCAGCATCGGGACTAGCGGCTTTAGCACAGATACGCAGTATTTT
V gene: TRBV5-1
clone size: -
D gene: TRBD2
J gene: TRBJ2-3

CDR3 protein: CASSLISDTEAFF
CDR3 DNA: TGTGCCAGCAGCTTAATATCGGACACTGAAGCTTTCTTT
V gene: TRBV11-3
clone size: few
D gene: -
J gene: TRBJ1-1

CDR3 protein: CASSSSDRAWTGELFF
CDR3 DNA: TGTGCCAGTAGTTCCTCCGACAGGGCTTGGACCGGGGAGCTGTTTTTT
V gene: TRBV19
clone size: -
D gene: TRBD1
J gene: TRBJ2-2

CDR3 protein: CASSAGQGNTEAFF
CDR3 DNA: TGTGCCAGCAGCGCAGGACAGGGTAACACTGAAGCTTTCTTT
V gene: TRBV9
clone size: few
D gene: TRBD1
J gene: TRBJ1-1

CDR3 protein: CASSLYDRAYEQYF
CDR3 DNA: TGTGCCAGCAGCTTATACGACAGGGCCTACGAGCAGTACTTC
V gene: TRBV11-2
clone size: -
D gene: TRBD1
J gene: TRBJ2-7

CDR3 protein: CASSLEHLNTEAFF
CDR3 DNA: TGTGCCAGCAGCTTAGAACACTTGAACACTGAAGCTTTCTTT
V gene: TRBV11-2
clone size: -
D gene: -
J gene: TRBJ1-1

CDR3 protein: CASGAGLRWEQYF
CDR3 DNA: TGTGCCAGCGGGGCCGGGCTGAGGTGGGAGCAGTACTTC
V gene: TRBV2
clone size: -
D gene: -
J gene: TRBJ2-7

CDR3 protein: CASSSGQGASSYEQYF
CDR3 DNA: TGTGCCAGCAGCTCGGGACAGGGGGCAAGCTCCTACGAGCAGTACTTC
V gene: TRBV5-6
clone size: -
D gene: TRBD1
J gene: TRBJ2-7

CDR3 protein: CASSSRTGELFF
CDR3 DNA: TGTGCCAGCAGCTCCAGAACCGGGGAGCTGTTTTTT
V gene: TRBV7-3
clone size: -
D gene: -
J gene: TRBJ2-2

CDR3 protein: CASSYSRQGSDTQYF
CDR3 DNA: TGTGCCAGCAGTTACTCAAGACAGGGGTCAGATACGCAGTATTTT
V gene: TRBV6-5
clone size: -
D gene: TRBD1
J gene: TRBJ2-3

CDR3 protein: CASSDGTPLLANYGYTF
CDR3 DNA: TGTGCCAGCAGCGACGGGACACCTCTATTAGCTAACTATGGCTACACCTTC
V gene: TRBV9
clone size: -
D gene: -
J gene: TRBJ1-2

CDR3 protein: CASSLSASGGERTNTQYF
CDR3 DNA: TGTGCCAGTAGTTTATCGGCTAGCGGGGGAGAACGCACGAATACGCAGTATTTT
V gene: TRBV19
clone size: -
D gene: TRBD2
J gene: TRBJ2-3

CDR3 protein: CASSLTSSGNTIYF
CDR3 DNA: TGCGCCAGCAGCTTGACCAGCTCTGGAAACACCATATATTTT
V gene: TRBV5-1
clone size: few
D gene: -
J gene: TRBJ1-3

CDR3 protein: CASSLGLAGGTEQFF
CDR3 DNA: TGTGCCAGCAGTTTAGGACTAGCGGGGGGGACTGAGCAGTTCTTC
V gene: TRBV5-4
clone size: -
D gene: TRBD2
J gene: TRBJ2-1

CDR3 protein: CASSPGTPPGYTF
CDR3 DNA: TGTGCCAGCAGTCCCGGGACACCACCGGGCTACACCTTC
V gene: TRBV6-5
clone size: -
D gene: -
J gene: TRBJ1-2

CDR3 protein: CASRLGVKAFF
CDR3 DNA: TGTGCCAGCAGACTCGGAGTAAAAGCTTTCTTT
V gene: TRBV27
clone size: -
D gene: -
J gene: TRBJ1-1

CDR3 protein: CASRPSDTDTQYF
CDR3 DNA: TGTGCCAGCAGGCCTAGCGACACAGATACGCAGTATTTT
V gene: TRBV27
clone size: -
D gene: -
J gene: TRBJ2-3

CDR3 protein: CASSLIRQGWEQYF
CDR3 DNA: TGTGCCAGCAGCCTAATAAGACAGGGGTGGGAGCAGTACTTC
V gene: TRBV5-6
clone size: -
D gene: TRBD1
J gene: TRBJ2-7

CDR3 protein: CASGRWDLTKNIQYF
CDR3 DNA: TGTGCCAGCGGAAGGTGGGATTTGACCAAAAACATTCAGTACTTC
V gene: TRBV27
clone size: -
D gene: -
J gene: TRBJ2-4

CDR3 protein: CASGGPFTDTQYF
CDR3 DNA: TGCGCCAGCGGGGGGCCGTTCACAGATACGCAGTATTTT
V gene: TRBV4-1
clone size: once
D gene: -
J gene: TRBJ2-3

CDR3 protein: CASSQGPTLSGELFF
CDR3 DNA: TGTGCCAGCAGCCAAGGGCCGACCCTTAGCGGGGAGCTGTTTTTT
V gene: TRBV7-3
clone size: few
D gene: -
J gene: TRBJ2-2

CDR3 protein: CASSLYGSTPGNTIYF
CDR3 DNA: TGTGCCAGCAGCTTGTATGGATCCACTCCTGGAAACACCATATATTTT
V gene: TRBV5-4
clone size: -
D gene: -
J gene: TRBJ1-3

CDR3 protein: CASTGTGGTLSYEQYF
CDR3 DNA: TGTGCCAGCACCGGGACAGGGGGCACCCTCTCCTACGAGCAGTACTTC
V gene: TRBV5-8
clone size: once
D gene: TRBD1
J gene: TRBJ2-7

CDR3 protein: CASRREEGFEIGYEQYF
CDR3 DNA: TGCGCCAGCAGGCGGGAGGAAGGGTTTGAAATTGGCTACGAGCAGTACTTC
V gene: TRBV5-1
clone size: -
D gene: TRBD2
J gene: TRBJ2-7

CDR3 protein: CASSAVLNYGYTF
CDR3 DNA: TGTGCCAGCAGTGCGGTATTGAACTATGGCTACACCTTC
V gene: TRBV6-5
clone size: -
D gene: -
J gene: TRBJ1-2

CDR3 protein: CAWSALGGNQPQHF
CDR3 DNA: TGTGCCTGGAGTGCTCTCGGGGGCAATCAGCCCCAGCATTTT
V gene: TRBV30
clone size: -
D gene: -
J gene: TRBJ1-5

CDR3 protein: CASGFGTSGASYNEQFF
CDR3 DNA: TGTGCTAGTGGTTTTGGGACTAGCGGGGCCTCCTACAATGAGCAGTTCTTC
V gene: TRBV12-5
clone size: once
D gene: TRBD2
J gene: TRBJ2-1

CDR3 protein: CASSDSLRYEQYF
CDR3 DNA: TGTGCCAGCAGTGATAGCCTGAGGTACGAGCAGTACTTC
V gene: TRBV25-1
clone size: -
D gene: -
J gene: TRBJ2-7

CDR3 protein: CASSEALLSLGNQPQHF
CDR3 DNA: TGTGCCAGCAGTGAAGCGCTTCTTTCCCTGGGAAATCAGCCCCAGCATTTT
V gene: TRBV2
clone size: -
D gene: -
J gene: TRBJ1-5

CDR3 protein: CASSSQSTDTQYF
CDR3 DNA: TGTGCCAGTAGCTCACAGAGCACAGATACGCAGTATTTT
V gene: TRBV19
clone size: -
D gene: -
J gene: TRBJ2-3

CDR3 protein: CASSLSGGSSPLHF
CDR3 DNA: TGTGCCAGCAGCTTAAGTGGGGGCAGTTCACCCCTCCACTTT
V gene: TRBV7-3
clone size: few
D gene: -
J gene: TRBJ1-6

CDR3 protein: CASSLSETANSGANVLTF
CDR3 DNA: TGTGCCAGCAGCTTATCGGAGACAGCAAACTCTGGGGCCAACGTCCTGACTTTC
V gene: TRBV5-5
clone size: -
D gene: -
J gene: TRBJ2-6

CDR3 protein: CASTVGAAMNTEAFF
CDR3 DNA: TGTGCCAGCACCGTCGGGGCGGCTATGAACACTGAAGCTTTCTTT
V gene: TRBV6-1
clone size: once
D gene: -
J gene: TRBJ1-1

CDR3 protein: CASSSLGEGGYNSPLHF
CDR3 DNA: TGTGCCAGCAGCTCACTCGGGGAGGGGGGCTATAATTCACCCCTCCACTTT
V gene: TRBV7-9
clone size: few
D gene: -
J gene: TRBJ1-6

CDR3 protein: CASSALGTSGVETQYF
CDR3 DNA: TGTGCCAGCAGTGCCTTAGGGACTAGCGGGGTTGAGACCCAGTACTTC
V gene: TRBV2
clone size: -
D gene: TRBD2
J gene: TRBJ2-5

CDR3 protein: CASSQDIGGLNTEAFF
CDR3 DNA: TGCGCCAGCAGCCAAGATATAGGGGGATTGAACACTGAAGCTTTCTTT
V gene: TRBV4-1
clone size: -
D gene: -
J gene: TRBJ1-1

CDR3 protein: CASSLEDRVLNYGYTF
CDR3 DNA: TGTGCCAGCAGCTTAGAGGACAGGGTTCTTAACTATGGCTACACCTTC
V gene: TRBV7-9
clone size: -
D gene: TRBD1
J gene: TRBJ1-2

CDR3 protein: CASSISSRVSSYGYTF
CDR3 DNA: TGTGCCAGTAGTATCTCGTCCAGGGTCTCGAGCTATGGCTACACCTTC
V gene: TRBV19
clone size: few
D gene: -
J gene: TRBJ1-2

CDR3 protein: CASSLQGFREAFF
CDR3 DNA: TGTGCCAGCAGCTTGCAAGGGTTCCGTGAAGCTTTCTTT
V gene: TRBV5-5
clone size: -
D gene: -
J gene: TRBJ1-1

CDR3 protein: CASSEGDISGEQFF
CDR3 DNA: TGTGCCAGCAGTGAAGGGGATATCAGCGGTGAGCAGTTCTTC
V gene: TRBV6-1
clone size: large
D gene: -
J gene: TRBJ2-1

CDR3 protein: CASSVVQGDGYTF
CDR3 DNA: TGTGCCAGCAGCGTCGTACAGGGGGATGGCTACACCTTC
V gene: TRBV7-9
clone size: few
D gene: TRBD1
J gene: TRBJ1-2

CDR3 protein: CASSPSGGAIDTQYF
CDR3 DNA: TGTGCCAGCAGCCCCAGCGGGGGGGCGATAGATACGCAGTATTTT
V gene: TRBV7-3
clone size: -
D gene: TRBD2
J gene: TRBJ2-3

CDR3 protein: CASSLGLSPYNEQFF
CDR3 DNA: TGCGCCAGCAGCTTGGGACTAAGCCCCTACAATGAGCAGTTCTTC
V gene: TRBV5-1
clone size: -
D gene: -
J gene: TRBJ2-1

CDR3 protein: CASSIVRGPTDTQYF
CDR3 DNA: TGTGCCAGTAGTATAGTGCGGGGGCCCACAGATACGCAGTATTTT
V gene: TRBV19
clone size: few
D gene: -
J gene: TRBJ2-3

CDR3 protein: CASSFEGDTQYF
CDR3 DNA: TGTGCCAGCAGCTTCGAGGGGGATACGCAGTATTTT
V gene: TRBV7-9
clone size: -
D gene: -
J gene: TRBJ2-3

CDR3 protein: CASSLTYLGQPLIEAFF
CDR3 DNA: TGTGCCAGCTCACTTACATACTTAGGACAGCCCCTGATTGAAGCTTTCTTT
V gene: TRBV18
clone size: -
D gene: -
J gene: TRBJ1-1

CDR3 protein: CASSLEAFIYEQYF
CDR3 DNA: TGTGCCAGCAGCTTGGAGGCGTTCATCTACGAGCAGTACTTC
V gene: TRBV5-6
clone size: -
D gene: -
J gene: TRBJ2-7

CDR3 protein: CASSYGGGAGANVLTF
CDR3 DNA: TGTGCCAGCAGCTATGGAGGGGGGGCCGGGGCCAACGTCCTGACTTTC
V gene: TRBV6-6
clone size: -
D gene: -
J gene: TRBJ2-6

CDR3 protein: CASSTGMVLPLHF
CDR3 DNA: TGTGCCAGTAGTACAGGGATGGTGCTACCCCTCCACTTT
V gene: TRBV19
clone size: -
D gene: -
J gene: TRBJ1-6

CDR3 protein: CASSPRTGGLTPLHF
CDR3 DNA: TGTGCCAGCAGCCCGCGGACAGGGGGTTTAACACCCCTCCACTTT
V gene: TRBV7-2
clone size: few
D gene: TRBD1
J gene: TRBJ1-6

CDR3 protein: CASSLDPAANYGYTF
CDR3 DNA: TGTGCCAGCAGCTTAGATCCGGCAGCTAACTATGGCTACACCTTC
V gene: TRBV11-2
clone size: -
D gene: -
J gene: TRBJ1-2

CDR3 protein: CASSYGQGRTGELFF
CDR3 DNA: TGCGCCAGCAGCTACGGACAGGGACGCACCGGGGAGCTGTTTTTT
V gene: TRBV5-1
clone size: -
D gene: TRBD1
J gene: TRBJ2-2